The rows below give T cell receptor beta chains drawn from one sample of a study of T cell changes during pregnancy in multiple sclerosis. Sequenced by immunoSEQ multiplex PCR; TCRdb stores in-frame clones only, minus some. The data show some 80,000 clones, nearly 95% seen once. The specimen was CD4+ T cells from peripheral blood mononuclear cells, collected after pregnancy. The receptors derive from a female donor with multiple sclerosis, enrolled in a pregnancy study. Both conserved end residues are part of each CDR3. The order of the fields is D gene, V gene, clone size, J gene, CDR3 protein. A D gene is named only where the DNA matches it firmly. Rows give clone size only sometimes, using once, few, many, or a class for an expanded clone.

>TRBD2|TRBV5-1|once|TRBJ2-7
CASSLSGTPYEQYF
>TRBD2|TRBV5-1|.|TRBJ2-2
CASSFPGLAGHSNTGELFF
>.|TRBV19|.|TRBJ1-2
CASSIIAGGYGYTF
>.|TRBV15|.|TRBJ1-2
CATSRNEGLRGDPYGYTF
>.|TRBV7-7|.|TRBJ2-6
CASSLATEYWTALPPGANVLTF
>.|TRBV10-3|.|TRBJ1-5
CAISGRQSNQPQHF
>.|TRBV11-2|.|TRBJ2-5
CASSLGGRQETQYF
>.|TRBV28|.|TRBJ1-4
CASSPPGGGNEKLFF
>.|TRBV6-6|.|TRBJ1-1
CASSLAVAGSTEAFF
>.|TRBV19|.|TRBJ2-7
CASKGTPDLGEQYF
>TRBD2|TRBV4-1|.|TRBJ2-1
CASSRIGTSNNEQFF
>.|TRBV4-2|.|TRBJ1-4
CASSPWLGQNEKLFF
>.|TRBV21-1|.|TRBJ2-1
CASSLRLQVLNEQFF
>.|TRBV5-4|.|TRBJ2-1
CASSFFNRYNEQFF
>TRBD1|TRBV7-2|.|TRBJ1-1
CASSLAQGGPEAFF
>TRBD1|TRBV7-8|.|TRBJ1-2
CASHRGDANYGYTF
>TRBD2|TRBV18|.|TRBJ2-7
CASSSLPSGGLLGEQYF
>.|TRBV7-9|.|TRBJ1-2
CASSSSPANYGYTF
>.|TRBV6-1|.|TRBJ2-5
CASSEGASVAQYF
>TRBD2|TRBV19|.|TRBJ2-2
CASSMWTSGNTGELFF
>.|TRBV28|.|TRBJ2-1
CASSVNEQFF
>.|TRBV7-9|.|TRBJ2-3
CASSPTLARNTDTQYF
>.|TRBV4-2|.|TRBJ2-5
CASSQVATKQETQYF
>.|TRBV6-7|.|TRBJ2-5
CARILAYQETQYF
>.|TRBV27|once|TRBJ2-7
CASSRTDSYEQYF
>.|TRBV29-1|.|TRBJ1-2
CSVEGYGGPNYGYTF
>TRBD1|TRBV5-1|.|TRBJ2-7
CASSHLTGGPYEQYF
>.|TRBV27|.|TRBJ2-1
CASTLLSGQKGYNEQFF
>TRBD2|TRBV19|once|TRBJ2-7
CASSGLAGPYEQYF
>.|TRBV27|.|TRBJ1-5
CASSRSTGSNQPQHF
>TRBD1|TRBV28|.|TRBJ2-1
CASSPDRGRRNEQFF
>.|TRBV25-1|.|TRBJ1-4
CASSEGQPLREKLFF
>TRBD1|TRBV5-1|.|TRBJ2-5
CASSLRPRQGQETQYF
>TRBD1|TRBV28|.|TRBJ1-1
CASRLRDRVVGTEAFF
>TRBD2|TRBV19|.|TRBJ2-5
CASRNSGSGETQYF
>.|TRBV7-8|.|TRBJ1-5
CASSFRRERSNQPQHF
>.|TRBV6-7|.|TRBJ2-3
CASSYGGFITDTQYF
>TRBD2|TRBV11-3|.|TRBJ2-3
CASSLGTRPDTQYF
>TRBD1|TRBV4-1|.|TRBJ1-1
CASSQDLYRGVTEAFF
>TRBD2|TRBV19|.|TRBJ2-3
CASRGLAGATDTQYF
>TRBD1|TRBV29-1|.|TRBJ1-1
CSVGFGTESTEAFF
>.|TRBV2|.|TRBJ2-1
CASSEALEQFF
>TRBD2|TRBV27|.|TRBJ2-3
CASSLGRYRTSGNTQYF
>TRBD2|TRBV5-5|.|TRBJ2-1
CASSPPGLAAGEQFF
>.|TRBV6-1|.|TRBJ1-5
CASTTALNQPQHF
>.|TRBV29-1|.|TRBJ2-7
CSVVSGYPYEQYF
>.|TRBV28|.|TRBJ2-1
CASSLRQAQFF
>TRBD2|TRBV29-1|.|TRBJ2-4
CSVELAGNIQYF
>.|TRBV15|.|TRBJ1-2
CATSQGNYGYTF
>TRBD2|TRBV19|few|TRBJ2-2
CASSMGTSGRITGELFF
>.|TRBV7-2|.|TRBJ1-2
CASSSIRTATNYGYTF
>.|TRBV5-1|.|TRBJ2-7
CASSLAEGAYEQYF
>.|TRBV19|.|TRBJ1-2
CASTNQAGAGGYTF
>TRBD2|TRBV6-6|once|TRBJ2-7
CASGGAGEEQYF
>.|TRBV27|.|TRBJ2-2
CASSPRGGELFF